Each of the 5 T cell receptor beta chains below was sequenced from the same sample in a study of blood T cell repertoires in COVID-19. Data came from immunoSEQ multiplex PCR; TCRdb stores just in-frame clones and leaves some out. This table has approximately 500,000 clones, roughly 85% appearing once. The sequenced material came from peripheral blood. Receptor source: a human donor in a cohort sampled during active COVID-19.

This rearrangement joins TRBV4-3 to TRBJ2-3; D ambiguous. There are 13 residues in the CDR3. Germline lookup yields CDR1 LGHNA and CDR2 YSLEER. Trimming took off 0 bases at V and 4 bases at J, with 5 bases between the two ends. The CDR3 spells CASSQERSDTQYF. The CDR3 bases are TGCGCCAGCAGCCAAGAGCGATCAGATACGCAGTATTTT.

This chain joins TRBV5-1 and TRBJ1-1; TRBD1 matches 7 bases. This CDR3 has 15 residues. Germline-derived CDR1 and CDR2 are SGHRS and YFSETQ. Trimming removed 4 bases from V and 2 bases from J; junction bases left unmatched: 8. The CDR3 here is CASSPLTGYNTEAFF. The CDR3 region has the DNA TGCGCCAGCAGCCCTTTGACAGGGTACAACACTGAAGCTTTCTTT.

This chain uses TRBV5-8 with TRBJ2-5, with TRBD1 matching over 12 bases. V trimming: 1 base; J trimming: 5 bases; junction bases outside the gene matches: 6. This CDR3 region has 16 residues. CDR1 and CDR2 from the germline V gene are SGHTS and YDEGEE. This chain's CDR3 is CASSLRGTGGIETQYF. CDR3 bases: TGTGCCAGCAGCTTGCGCGGGACAGGGGGCATCGAGACCCAGTACTTC.

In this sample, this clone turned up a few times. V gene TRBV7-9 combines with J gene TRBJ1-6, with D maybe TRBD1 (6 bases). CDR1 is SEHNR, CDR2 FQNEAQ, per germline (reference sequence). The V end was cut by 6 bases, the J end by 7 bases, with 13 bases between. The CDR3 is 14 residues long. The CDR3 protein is CASRLDSQNSPLHF. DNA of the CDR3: TGTGCCAGCAGGTTGGACAGTCAAAATTCACCCCTCCACTTT. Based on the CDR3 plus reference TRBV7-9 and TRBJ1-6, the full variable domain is DTGVSQNPRHKITKRGQNVTFRCDPISEHNRLYWYRQTLGQGPEFLTYFQNEAQLEKSRLLSDRFSAERPKGSFSTLEIQRTEQGDSAMYLCASRLDSQNSPLHFGNGTRLTVT.

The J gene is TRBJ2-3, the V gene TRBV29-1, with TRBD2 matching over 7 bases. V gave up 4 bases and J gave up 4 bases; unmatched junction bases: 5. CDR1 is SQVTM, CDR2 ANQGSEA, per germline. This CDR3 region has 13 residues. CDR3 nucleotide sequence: TGCAGCGTTGGGGAGGGCCGCGCAGATACGCAGTATTTT. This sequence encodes CSVGEGRADTQYF.